A selection of T cell receptor beta chains follows, all from one sample in a study of T cells after yellow fever vaccination. Via MiXCR, TCRdb re-called the 5' RACE reads, giving one row per CDR3 protein. The table lists about 550,000 distinct CDR3 sequences, less than 20% of them singletons. The specimen was PBMCs, collected 15 days after the yellow fever booster vaccination. The receptors derive from a man aged 30 to 39 who received the YFV17D yellow fever vaccine. The CDR3 runs from the conserved cysteine through the conserved F or W. The D gene is left open where the match is weak. Where a row states a size, it is once, few, many or the class of an expanded clone; other rows omit it.

CDR3aa	CDR3nt	v_gene	j_gene	len	d_gene	abundance
CASSSTSGGGTGELFF	TGTGCCAGCAGCTCCACCTCGGGGGGAGGAACCGGGGAGCTGTTTTTT	TRBV7-2	TRBJ2-2	16	TRBD2	NA
CASSLEPGMNTEAFF	TGCGCCAGCAGCTTGGAACCGGGAATGAACACTGAAGCTTTCTTT	TRBV5-1	TRBJ1-1	15	NA	few
CASSESEYEQYF	TGTGCCAGCAGTGAATCTGAATACGAGCAGTACTTC	TRBV25-1	TRBJ2-7	12	NA	few
CASSVGQGNNEQFF	TGTGCCAGCAGCGTGGGACAGGGTAACAATGAGCAGTTCTTC	TRBV7-2	TRBJ2-1	14	TRBD1	NA
CASSQEGRGIDYGYTF	TGCGCCAGCAGCCAAGAGGGCCGGGGCATTGACTATGGCTACACCTTC	TRBV4-1	TRBJ1-2	16	NA	NA
CASSLTSVNNEQFF	TGTGCCAGCTCACTGACTAGCGTTAACAATGAGCAGTTCTTC	TRBV18	TRBJ2-1	14	TRBD2	few
CASSDGGYGYTF	TGTGCCAGCAGTGACGGGGGCTATGGCTACACCTTC	TRBV6-4	TRBJ1-2	12	NA	few
CSARDLARSVGEQFF	TGCAGTGCTAGAGATCTGGCTAGATCCGTGGGTGAGCAGTTCTTC	TRBV20-1	TRBJ2-1	15	NA	NA
CASSQGGTAPHTQYF	TGCGCCAGCAGCCAAGGTGGGACAGCGCCGCATACGCAGTATTTT	TRBV4-3	TRBJ2-3	15	TRBD1	NA
CASSLEGLAGSVEQFF	TGTGCCAGCAGCCTCGAGGGGCTAGCGGGATCGGTTGAGCAGTTCTTC	TRBV9	TRBJ2-1	16	TRBD2	few
CASNQPSGLGNEQFF	TGTGCCAGCAACCAGCCTAGCGGGTTGGGTAATGAGCAGTTCTTC	TRBV11-2	TRBJ2-1	15	TRBD2	few
CSALSTDTNTGELFF	TGCAGTGCTCTATCGACAGACACGAACACCGGGGAGCTGTTTTTT	TRBV20-1	TRBJ2-2	15	NA	NA
CASSENRGYGYTF	TGTGCCAGTAGTGAGAACAGAGGCTATGGCTACACCTTC	TRBV19	TRBJ1-2	13	NA	NA
CASSLLGGQGEQFF	TGTGCCAGCAGCTTGCTCGGCGGACAGGGAGAGCAGTTCTTC	TRBV5-4	TRBJ2-1	14	TRBD1	few
CASSQGGYPDRPVYEQYF	TGCGCCAGCAGCCAAGGGGGGTACCCTGACAGACCAGTCTACGAGCAGTACTTC	TRBV4-3	TRBJ2-7	18	NA	NA
CSVQGARVRGGTDTQYF	TGCAGCGTCCAGGGGGCTAGGGTGAGGGGAGGGACAGATACGCAGTATTTT	TRBV29-1	TRBJ2-3	17	NA	NA
CASSRVGELTGELFF	TGTGCCAGCAGCCGGGTCGGTGAGCTCACCGGGGAGCTGTTTTTT	TRBV5-5	TRBJ2-2	15	NA	NA
CAISESAAGGADTQYF	TGTGCCATCAGTGAGTCGGCCGCAGGGGGCGCAGATACGCAGTATTTT	TRBV10-3	TRBJ2-3	16	TRBD1	NA
CASSPRPGEGVQETQYF	TGCGCCAGCAGCCCCCGCCCGGGAGAGGGGGTTCAAGAGACCCAGTACTTC	TRBV4-1	TRBJ2-5	17	NA	NA
CASSTRGGRYEQYF	TGTGCCAGCAGCACCCGGGGCGGCCGCTACGAGCAGTACTTC	TRBV5-6	TRBJ2-7	14	NA	NA
CSAKTQAHYEQYF	TGCAGTGCGAAGACGCAGGCCCACTACGAGCAGTACTTC	TRBV20-1	TRBJ2-7	13	NA	NA
CASSLNGRGEAFF	TGTGCCAGCAGTTTAAACGGACGGGGTGAAGCTTTCTTT	TRBV12-3/TRBV12-4	TRBJ1-1	13	NA	NA
CASSSRGVSSTDTQYF	TGCGCCAGCAGTTCCCGGGGGGTGTCAAGCACAGATACGCAGTATTTT	TRBV5-1	TRBJ2-3	16	TRBD2	few
CASSSPPQGVYEQYF	TGTGCCAGCAGCTCCCCGCCTCAGGGGGTGTACGAGCAGTACTTC	TRBV7-2	TRBJ2-7	15	TRBD1	NA
CSVVGSRGVKNTEAFF	TGCAGCGTTGTCGGTTCCCGGGGGGTTAAGAACACTGAAGCTTTCTTT	TRBV29-1	TRBJ1-1	16	NA	NA
CASSYSTTTANTGELFF	TGTGCCAGCAGTTACTCGACCACTACGGCGAACACCGGGGAGCTGTTTTTT	TRBV6-2/TRBV6-3	TRBJ2-2	17	NA	NA
CASSLGQIQETQYF	TGCGCCAGCAGCTTGGGACAGATACAAGAGACCCAGTACTTC	TRBV5-1	TRBJ2-5	14	NA	many
CASSFTPGQGKGEQYF	TGTGCCAGCAGCTTCACCCCTGGACAGGGGAAGGGCGAGCAGTACTTC	TRBV7-2	TRBJ2-7	16	TRBD1	NA
CASSPPWDTSYEQYF	TGCGCCAGCAGCCCGCCCTGGGACACCTCCTACGAGCAGTACTTC	TRBV5-1	TRBJ2-7	15	NA	few
CHMGLSQPQHF	TGTCACATGGGGCTCTCCCAGCCCCAGCATTTT	TRBV6-4	TRBJ1-5	11	NA	NA
CSAIRLAGNTGELFF	TGCAGTGCTATTCGACTAGCGGGGAACACCGGGGAGCTGTTTTTT	TRBV20-1	TRBJ2-2	15	TRBD2	NA
CASSRMGGGDTQYF	TGTGCCAGCAGCCGAATGGGGGGAGGAGATACGCAGTATTTT	TRBV7-2	TRBJ2-3	14	NA	NA
CASRSGQGSSYNEQFF	TGTGCCAGTAGAAGTGGACAGGGGAGCTCCTACAATGAGCAGTTCTTC	TRBV19	TRBJ2-1	16	TRBD1	few
CASSLLETANTEAFF	TGTGCCAGCAGCTTGCTTGAGACGGCGAACACTGAAGCTTTCTTT	TRBV5-5	TRBJ1-1	15	NA	few
CASSLDNPGTQYF	TGTGCCAGCAGCTTAGATAACCCTGGGACCCAGTACTTC	TRBV7-9	TRBJ2-5	13	NA	NA
CASSVGGTWETQYF	TGTGCCAGCAGCGTAGGCGGGACATGGGAGACCCAGTACTTC	TRBV9	TRBJ2-5	14	NA	few
CASSLGATFYNEQFF	TGTGCCAGCAGCTTGGGGGCTACCTTTTACAATGAGCAGTTCTTC	TRBV5-6	TRBJ2-1	15	NA	few
CASSVAGGGGNTIYF	TGTGCCAGCAGCGTAGCAGGGGGTGGAGGAAACACCATATATTTT	TRBV9	TRBJ1-3	15	TRBD1	NA
CASSLGQRSPLHF	TGTGCCAGCAGCTTGGGACAGCGATCACCCCTCCACTTT	TRBV12-3/TRBV12-4	TRBJ1-6	13	TRBD1	few
CSATRTPGTQETQYF	TGCAGTGCTACGCGGACCCCCGGCACCCAAGAGACCCAGTACTTC	TRBV20-1	TRBJ2-5	15	NA	few
CASRGSSGGELFF	TGTGCCAGCAGGGGGAGTTCCGGCGGGGAGCTGTTTTTT	TRBV6-1	TRBJ2-2	13	NA	few
CASSALSLAGGNTGELFF	TGTGCCAGCAGCGCCCTCTCTCTAGCGGGAGGAAACACCGGGGAGCTGTTTTTT	TRBV9	TRBJ2-2	18	TRBD2	few
CSVLSGTSGSDEQFF	TGCAGTGTACTCTCCGGGACTAGCGGGTCCGATGAGCAGTTCTTC	TRBV20-1	TRBJ2-1	15	TRBD2	few
CATSSLGDTIYF	TGTGCCACCAGCTCCCTAGGGGACACCATATATTTT	TRBV15	TRBJ1-3	12	NA	many
CASSPALGVSYEQYF	TGTGCCAGCAGCCCCGCCCTCGGGGTCTCCTACGAGCAGTACTTC	TRBV7-2	TRBJ2-7	15	NA	NA
CSASSGAVPYNEQFF	TGCAGTGCTAGTAGCGGGGCGGTGCCCTACAATGAGCAGTTCTTC	TRBV20-1	TRBJ2-1	15	TRBD2	NA
CASSLQGGEDNSPLHF	TGTGCCAGCAGCTTACAGGGAGGTGAAGATAATTCACCCCTCCACTTT	TRBV7-2	TRBJ1-6	16	NA	NA